This T cell receptor (beta chain) is from a study of molecular identifiers for immune sequencing clone quantification. Isolation of naive CD8 T cells was achieved by sorting on a CD8+CD4-CCR7+CD45RA+ phenotype. Both previously described methods and listed TCR primers were employed to make bulk TCR libraries. TCRdb itself ran the PCR reads through MiXCR, one entry per CDR3 protein. This table holds around 460,000 distinct CDR3 sequences, roughly 23% found once. This sequence was found in a human donor in good health. Some libraries in this study had Jurkat cell RNA spiked in. Material for sequencing was naive CD8+ T cells from blood, with Jurkat cell RNA spiked in. The subset was: FACS-sorted CD8+CD4-CCR7+CD45RA+ naive T cells.

The CDR3 region is CATSGVGGRGDTQYF. CDR3 nucleotides: TGTGCCACCAGCGGGGTGGGTGGCAGGGGAGATACGCAGTATTTT. The chain combines TRBV15 with TRBJ2-3; TRBD1 is a possible D gene (6 bases). The germline CDR1 and CDR2 sequences are LNHNV and YYDKDF (reference sequence). This CDR3 is 15 amino acids long. Trimming cost V 5 bases and J 5 bases, with 17 bases left between them.